This entry lists 11 T cell receptor beta chains sequenced from one sample in a study of STAT5B mutations in CD4+ large granular lymphocyte leukemia. The assay was immunoSEQ multiplex PCR, and TCRdb's table has in-frame clones only and misses some. The sample holds tens of thousands of clones, 81% seen once. Sample: CD4+ T cells from blood buffy coats. All receptors come from a human donor in good health.

The chain has TRBV6-5 and TRBJ2-5, with no clear D. The length of the CDR3 is 14 residues. CDR1 MNHEY and CDR2 SVGAGI come from the germline V gene. Trimming left V 4 bases short and J 4 bases short, with 13 bases between. CDR3 loop: CASSSAGLSETQYF. CDR3 DNA sequence: TGTGCCAGCAGTTCGGCCGGGCTCTCAGAGACCCAGTACTTC.

The V and J genes are TRBV4-1 and TRBJ1-2; weak D call: TRBD1 (6 bases). CDR1 and CDR2 from the germline V gene are MGHRA and YSYEKL. The CDR3 spans 15 residues. V was shortened by 5 bases and J by 3 bases, with 16 bases between the two germline ends. The CDR3 nucleotides are TGCGCCAGCAGCGCTTCTGACAGGAGCCACTATGGCTACACCTTC. This translates into CASSASDRSHYGYTF.

The rearrangement joins TRBV7-2 to TRBJ1-1; TRBD1 might be the D (5 bases). The CDR3 has 15 residues. Germline CDR1 reads SGHTA; CDR2 reads FQGNSA. V lost 3 bases to trimming and J lost 7 bases, with 18 bases between them. CDR3 protein: CASSFSGHPGIEAFF. Written as DNA, the CDR3 is TGTGCCAGCAGCTTCTCAGGACACCCCGGGATTGAAGCTTTCTTT. Drawing the rest from reference TRBV7-2 and TRBJ1-1, the complete variable domain is GAGVSQSPSNKVTEKGKDVELRCDPISGHTALYWYRQSLGQGLEFLIYFQGNSAPDKSGLPSDRFSAERTGGSVSTLTIQRTQQEDSAVYLCASSFSGHPGIEAFFGQGTRLTVV.

The chain links TRBV28 to TRBJ2-3; D not certain. V lost 6 bases and J 5 bases, leaving 15 bases between the germline ends. Germline CDR1 and CDR2: MDHEN and SYDVKM. This CDR3 spans 14 amino acids. The CDR3 spells CASSHGTRGDTQYF. Here the CDR3 DNA reads TGTGCCAGCAGCCACGGTACACGAGGAGATACGCAGTATTTT.

This clone was seen a few times. The gene calls are TRBV2 and TRBJ1-6, with 7 bases fitting TRBD1. The CDR3 has 13 amino acids. Germline V gene lookup returns CDR1 SNHLY and CDR2 FYNNEI. V shed 8 bases and J 8 bases; nucleotides not matched to a gene: 6. As DNA, the CDR3 is TGTGCCAGCCTAGACAGGGAATATTCACCCCTCCACTTT. It specifies CASLDREYSPLHF.

This chain links TRBV5-5 with TRBJ1-4, with TRBD1 matching over 7 bases. The CDR3 has 14 residues. The germline CDR1 and CDR2 sequences are SGHKS and YYEKEE (reference sequence). With 0 bases clipped from V and 5 bases from J, the junction kept 1 base outside the gene matches. The CDR3 sequence is CASSLDRGNEKLFF. Written as DNA, the CDR3 is TGTGCCAGCAGCTTGGACAGGGGAAATGAAAAACTGTTTTTT.

This clone was recorded only once. V is TRBV7-8 and J is TRBJ1-3; D gene ambiguous. Germline V CDR1 and CDR2: SGHVS, FQNEAQ. The CDR3 sequence is 16 residues long. V was trimmed by 3 bases and J by 6 bases, leaving 18 bases between them. The chain's CDR3 is CASSFSLRHQQNTIYF. Here the CDR3 DNA reads TGTGCCAGCAGCTTCTCACTCCGGCATCAACAAAACACCATATATTTT.

The V gene is TRBV11-2, the J gene TRBJ2-2, with D perhaps TRBD1 (6 bases). The ends were cut back, 0 bases at V and 7 bases at J, with 12 bases in the middle. Germline-derived CDR1 and CDR2 are SGHAT and FQNNGV. The CDR3 totals 15 residues. This CDR3 is CASSLDTGIGGELFF. The CDR3 DNA is TGTGCCAGCAGCTTAGATACAGGGATAGGCGGGGAGCTGTTTTTT.

V usage is TRBV19 and J usage is TRBJ1-5; 7 nucleotides match TRBD1. Losses at the gene ends were 3 bases for V and 0 bases for J; bases not matched to a gene: 2. The CDR3 is 15 amino acids. CDR1 is LNHDA and CDR2 is SQIVND in the germline V gene (reference sequence). The CDR3 nucleotides read TGTGCCAGTAGTATTGGACAGGTTAGCAATCAGCCCCAGCATTTT. Translated, it gives CASSIGQVSNQPQHF.

The sample holds a few counts of this clone. The chain employs TRBV19 and TRBJ1-5; TRBD1 is a possible D gene (5 bases). V was cut by 7 bases and J by 2 bases, with 15 bases left in between. Germline values: CDR1 LNHDA, CDR2 SQIVND (reference sequence). The CDR3 contains 15 residues. CDR3 nucleotide sequence: TGTGCCAGTAAGACGGGGGATTGGGGCAATCAGCCCCAGCATTTT. It specifies CASKTGDWGNQPQHF.

The chain is built from TRBV14 and TRBJ2-7; D remains unclear. The V gene lost 0 bases and the J gene lost 7 bases, with 13 bases spanning the gap. Germline CDR1 SGHDN, CDR2 FVKESK. CDR3 size: 14 residues. CDR3 loop: CASSQDNWYPEQYF. The CDR3, as DNA: TGTGCCAGCAGCCAAGATAATTGGTACCCTGAGCAGTACTTC.